These 23 T cell receptor beta chains share one sample of origin, sequenced in a study of cytomegalovirus exposure and HLA in healthy donors. Primers included in the PCR were 60 Vbeta and 13 Jbeta primers. Clones were sequenced by immunoSEQ multiplex PCR, and TCRdb holds only the in-frame ones, with some missing. The sample carries 180,000 or so clones, around four fifths recorded once. The source material was PBMCs. These receptor sequences come from a woman aged 60 to 75 in good health and CMV-seropositive.

The chain links TRBV29-1 to TRBJ1-1, with a weak D call TRBD1 (5 bases). There are 13 residues in the CDR3. Germline V gene data show CDR1 as SQVTM and CDR2 as ANQGSEA. V was clipped by 3 bases and J by 0 bases, with 8 bases between them. The CDR3 DNA sequence: TGCAGCGTTGAGGAGGGGATGAACACTGAAGCTTTCTTT. Translation gives CSVEEGMNTEAFF.

This clone was observed a handful of times. The chain couples TRBV28 to TRBJ2-7; the match to TRBD1 covers 7 bases. Looked up from germline, CDR1 is MDHEN and CDR2 is SYDVKM. This CDR3 region has 13 residues. The V gene end was trimmed by 6 bases and the J gene end by 3 bases; junction bases not matched to a gene: 5. CDR3 region: CASRRQGGYEQYF. For the CDR3, the DNA is TGTGCCAGCAGACGACAGGGTGGCTACGAGCAGTACTTC.

The chain joins TRBV4-1 to TRBJ2-7; D may be TRBD2 (5 bases). CDR3 size: 16 residues. Germline lookup yields CDR1 MGHRA and CDR2 YSYEKL. The V end was cut by 1 base, the J end by 0 bases, with 13 bases between. The CDR3 bases are TGCGCCAGCAGCCAAGGAGGGCACAGTCGCTCCTACGAGCAGTACTTC. This sequence encodes CASSQGGHSRSYEQYF.

The genes are TRBV28 and TRBJ2-3; TRBD1 matches at 7 bases. V was clipped by 6 bases and J by 7 bases; unmatched bases: 10. CDR3 length: 14 residues. Germline CDR1 is MDHEN and CDR2 is SYDVKM. The CDR3 DNA sequence: TGTGCCAGCAGCCTAACAGGGGATGACAATACGCAGTATTTT. Protein: CASSLTGDDNTQYF.

This clone appeared a single time. The chain couples TRBV9 to TRBJ2-1, with unresolved D. The CDR3 runs 13 residues. Germline CDR1 reads SGDLS; CDR2 reads YYNGEE. Between the trimmed V and J ends, which lost 4 bases and 7 bases, there was a span of 12 bases. CDR3 residues: CASSSIGSNEQFF. The DNA of the CDR3 is TGTGCCAGCAGCTCGATCGGGTCGAATGAGCAGTTCTTC.

The chain couples TRBV2 to TRBJ2-2, with D perhaps TRBD1 (5 bases). The CDR3 consists of 14 residues. V lost 1 base to trimming and J lost 7 bases, with 10 bases between them. Germline V gene data show CDR1 as SNHLY and CDR2 as FYNNEI. DNA for the CDR3: TGTGCCAGCAGTGAAGACAGGCTCGTCGGGGAGCTGTTTTTT. It codes for CASSEDRLVGELFF. Complete variable domain (other parts from reference TRBV2 and TRBJ2-2): EPEVTQTPSHQVTQMGQEVILRCVPISNHLYFYWYRQILGQKVEFLVSFYNNEISEKSEIFDDQFSVERPDGSNFTLKIRSTKLEDSAMYFCASSEDRLVGELFFGEGSRLTVL.

The chain has TRBV27 and TRBJ1-2, with 7 bases lining up with TRBD1. This CDR3 comprises 15 residues. With 7 bases clipped from V and 0 bases from J, the junction kept 8 bases outside the gene matches. Germline V gene lookup returns CDR1 MNHEY and CDR2 SMNVEV (reference sequence). The CDR3 region is CASTGAGGPNYGYTF. The DNA of the CDR3 is TGTGCCAGCACGGGCGCAGGGGGACCTAACTATGGCTACACCTTC.

The V call is TRBV5-1, the J call TRBJ2-5, with D maybe TRBD2 (6 bases). Germline values: CDR1 SGHRS, CDR2 YFSETQ. Trimming took off 0 bases at V and 4 bases at J, with 13 bases between the two ends. CDR3 size: 15 residues. The CDR3 sequence: CASSLGPGGAETQYF. Here the CDR3 DNA reads TGCGCCAGCAGCTTGGGGCCCGGCGGGGCAGAGACCCAGTACTTC.

This clone was seen a few times. The rearrangement links TRBV6-5 to TRBJ2-6, with D tentatively TRBD2 (5 bases). Deletions cut 11 bases from V and 0 bases from J, with 11 bases between. The germline V gene encodes CDR1 MNHEY and CDR2 SVGAGI. The CDR3 spans 14 residues. CDR3 bases: TGTGCCGTGGGTGAGGGCTCTGGGGCCAACGTCCTGACTTTC. This translates into CAVGEGSGANVLTF.

The CDR3 protein is CASSQATSGGSSYNEQFF. In DNA, the CDR3 is TGTGCCAGCAGCCAAGCAACTAGCGGGGGAAGCTCCTACAATGAGCAGTTCTTC. The rearrangement joins TRBV4-2 to TRBJ2-1; 11 positions agree with TRBD2. V shed 1 base and J 0 bases; nucleotides not matched to a gene: 5. The CDR3 sequence is 18 residues long. Germline V gene lookup returns CDR1 LGHNA and CDR2 YNFKEQ.

This clone was detected a few times. J is TRBJ2-4 and V is TRBV18; D is undetermined. Trimming cost V 3 bases and J 6 bases, with 12 bases left between them. This CDR3 contains 14 residues. Germline lookup yields CDR1 KGHSH and CDR2 LQKENI. The CDR3: CASSPTAEGNIQYF. Written as DNA, the CDR3 is TGTGCCAGCTCACCCACGGCGGAAGGAAACATTCAGTACTTC.

The chain is built from TRBV9 and TRBJ2-1; D might be TRBD2 (6 bases). Germline V lookup: CDR1 SGDLS, CDR2 YYNGEE. Trimming took 3 bases from V and 0 from J, leaving 13 bases between them. The CDR3 totals 16 residues. The CDR3 loop is CASSAALGSSYNEQFF. The DNA for the CDR3 is TGTGCCAGCAGCGCGGCACTCGGGAGCTCCTACAATGAGCAGTTCTTC.

The V and J genes are TRBV18 and TRBJ2-1, with TRBD2 identical over 9 bases. V was clipped by 1 base and J by 4 bases; unmatched bases: 2. Germline CDR1 KGHSH, CDR2 LQKENI. CDR3 length: 15 residues. The chain's CDR3 is CASSPQTSGYNEQFF. In DNA, the CDR3 is TGTGCCAGCTCACCACAGACTAGCGGTTACAATGAGCAGTTCTTC.

The chain joins TRBV30 to TRBJ1-2; 8 nucleotides match TRBD1. The CDR3 runs to 14 residues. The V and J ends lost 1 base and 2 bases, in that order; junction bases with no gene match: 3. Germline-derived CDR1 and CDR2 are GTSNPN and SVGIG (reference sequence). The CDR3 nucleotides are TGTGCCTGGAGTGGTACAGGGGGGAACTATGGCTACACCTTC. Amino acids: CAWSGTGGNYGYTF.

This clone was counted a few times. The chain combines TRBV7-2 with TRBJ1-3; 7 bases match TRBD1. J gave up 0 bases and V 1 base, and 6 bases lay outside the gene matches. CDR1 and CDR2 from the germline V gene are SGHTA and FQGNSA. This CDR3 region has 17 residues. CDR3 protein: CASSLGTGAYSGNTIYF. Written as DNA, the CDR3 is TGTGCCAGCAGCTTAGGGACAGGAGCCTACTCTGGAAACACCATATATTTT.

The chain couples TRBV11-2 to TRBJ2-7; TRBD2 might be the D (5 bases). V gave up 6 bases and J gave up 0 bases, with 9 bases separating them. In germline, CDR1 is SGHAT, CDR2 FQNNGV. There are 13 residues in the CDR3. The chain's CDR3 is CASRGAGSYEQYF. The CDR3 DNA reads TGTGCCAGCAGAGGTGCGGGCTCCTACGAGCAGTACTTC.

This sequence joins TRBV7-9 and TRBJ1-4; 9 bases align to TRBD1. V shed 1 base, J shed 4 bases, and the junction held 13 bases outside the gene matches. The CDR3 spans 19 residues. CDR1 SEHNR and CDR2 FQNEAQ come from the germline V gene (reference sequence). The CDR3 DNA follows: TGTGCCAGCAGCTTAGGTCGTTGGCGGGACAGGGTGGATAATGAAAAACTGTTTTTT. Translated, it gives CASSLGRWRDRVDNEKLFF.

This clone has just a few counts. Written as DNA, the CDR3 is TGTGCCAGCAGTGGTTCCTTAGAGGGTAACTATGGCTACACCTTC. It translates to CASSGSLEGNYGYTF. V gene TRBV25-1 combines with J gene TRBJ1-2; no definite D call. The V end was cut by 4 bases, the J end by 1 base, with 13 bases between. There are 15 residues in the CDR3. Germline loops: CDR1 MGHDK, CDR2 SYGVNS.

This clone was found once. The chain carries TRBV25-1 and TRBJ2-3, with 7 bases aligning to TRBD1. V trimming: 7 bases; J trimming: 5 bases; junction bases outside the gene matches: 12. Germline V gives CDR1 MGHDK, CDR2 SYGVNS. The CDR3 runs 15 residues. CDR3 sequence: CASTPDQGVKDTQYF. CDR3 bases: TGTGCCAGCACCCCGGATCAGGGGGTTAAAGATACGCAGTATTTT.

The chain has TRBV4-1 and TRBJ2-7, with 11 bases fitting TRBD2. The CDR3 runs to 18 residues. Trimming took 1 base from V and 0 from J; bases not matched to a gene: 8. Germline V gene data show CDR1 as MGHRA and CDR2 as YSYEKL. For the CDR3, the DNA is TGCGCCAGCAGCCAAGGCCTAGCGGGAGGATCCCACTCCTACGAGCAGTACTTC. Encoded protein: CASSQGLAGGSHSYEQYF.

The chain has TRBV5-1 and TRBJ1-3, with D unclear. The CDR3 extends over 13 amino acids. V was shortened by 2 bases and J by 7 bases, with 10 bases between the two germline ends. The germline V gene has CDR1 SGHRS and CDR2 YFSETQ. The CDR3 here is CASSFGAGNTIYF. The CDR3 DNA sequence: TGCGCCAGCAGCTTCGGCGCGGGGAACACCATATATTTT.

As to this clone: Different DNA sequences within this sample yield the same CDR3. The rearrangement joins TRBV15 to TRBJ1-4; 8 nucleotides line up with TRBD1. V trimming: 9 bases; J trimming: 5 bases; junction bases outside the gene matches: 5. This CDR3 comprises 13 residues. The germline CDR1 and CDR2 sequences are LNHNV and YYDKDF (reference sequence). CDR3 region: CATRTGQNEKLFF. The CDR3 DNA reads TGTGCCACGAGGACAGGGCAAAATGAAAAACTGTTTTTT.

This clone has more than one count but fewer than ten. The chain couples TRBV10-1 to TRBJ2-7; 14 nucleotides line up with TRBD2. This CDR3 has 18 residues. The germline V gene encodes CDR1 WNHNN and CDR2 SYGVQD (reference sequence). Germline trimming cut 6 bases from V and 2 bases from J; bases unmatched to any gene: 12. CDR3 in amino acids: CASRPGTSGGSPTYEQYF. CDR3 nucleotide sequence: TGCGCCAGCAGACCCGGGACTAGCGGGGGCTCTCCTACCTACGAGCAGTACTTC.